Sequencing of this T cell receptor (beta chain) was carried out in a study of T cells in Graves' hyperthyroidism and ophthalmopathy. General observations from the study: Ophthalmopathy prediction by the model preceded onset by a median about 6.5 months.

Germline V CDR1 and CDR2: SGHAT, FQNNGV. The CDR3 is 12 residues long. V shed 1 base and J shed 11 bases, with 6 bases lying between them. Stable Graves' hyperthyroidism denoted no ophthalmopathy progression over 18 months. Not enrolled were patients with uncontrolled infection, other autoimmune disease, pregnancy or lactation. Clinical symptoms, serum thyroxine, TRAb, thyroid ultrasound and orbital computed tomography informed diagnoses. Worth noting for this clonotype: What it binds is not known.

The source material, RNA transcripts, was used to amplify TCR beta CDR3 regions. First-round RT-PCR with HTBI primers amplified the TCR CDR3 region. One entry per CDR3 protein results from TCRdb running MiXCR on the multiplex PCR reads. The data hold more than 100,000 distinct CDR3 sequences, with approximately 50% observed a single time. This chain uses TRBV11-2 with TRBJ1-6; maybe TRBD1 (5 bases). The sequenced sample consisted of blood. This TCR was sampled from a man in his forties with Graves' hyperthyroidism. CDR3 loop: CASSLVGPPLHF. The CDR3 DNA reads TGTGCCAGCAGCTTAGTGGGACCACCCCTCCACTTT.